This T cell receptor (beta chain) was identified during a study of response to subunit inactivated influenza vaccine. Germline CDR1 and CDR2: SQVTM and ANQGSEA. The germline V and J ends were trimmed by 7 bases and 0 bases, with 15 bases remaining between them. This CDR3 spans 14 amino acids. This clonotype has at least ten counts. No antigen is known for it. Broader study findings: Authors suggested seasonal influenza vaccinations each recruit few new T cells.

TCRdb passed the RT-PCR reads through MiXCR, listing each CDR3 protein once. The sample comprises some 300,000 distinct CDR3 sequences, about 20% of which are singletons, and around 10% rests with the top ten. The receptor was derived from a man aged 50 to 69 who received an inactivated influenza vaccine. V usage is TRBV29-1 and J usage is TRBJ2-5; D perhaps matches TRBD1 (6 bases). The material sequenced was PBMCs from blood, taken approximately 22 months after vaccination. CDR3 sequence (DNA): TGCAGCGCAAGGACAGATTATAACCAAGAGACCCAGTACTTC. Translating it yields CSARTDYNQETQYF.